This TCR beta chain was found in a study of T cell clonality in common variable immunodeficiency. General study results and limits: TCRbeta clonality was increased in CVID versus healthy controls. Fewer TCRbeta clones were shared among CVID subjects than controls.

The germline V gene has CDR1 DFQATT and CDR2 SNEGSKA (reference sequence). Trimming shortened V by 0 bases and J by 1 base, and 18 bases separated the two germline ends. The CDR3 sequence is 17 residues long. In its sample, this clone was seen many times. Its antigen is still unknown. The DNA ends 3 residues before the CDR3 does, and the rest of the CDR3 is filled in from the germline J gene. Sequencing input was equivalent genomic DNA from CVID and controls. The assay was immunoSEQ multiplex PCR, and TCRdb's table has in-frame clones only and misses some. The sample holds about 44,000 clones, and no clone turns up only once.

Material for sequencing was peripheral blood mononuclear cells. The rearrangement links TRBV20-1 to TRBJ1-1; D perhaps matches TRBD1 (5 bases). The TCR originated in a person between 18 and 75 years old in good health. The sequenced CDR3 bases are TGCAGTGCTAGAGATCGTAGTCAGGGAGGAACGAACACTGAA. It codes for CSARDRSQGGTNTE. The full CDR3 is CSARDRSQGGTNTEAFF.